This is a list of T cell receptor beta chains from one sample in a study of blood T cell repertoires in COVID-19. TCRdb's table, derived via immunoSEQ multiplex PCR, lists solely in-frame clones and lacks some. The table lists 200,000 or so clones, about 86% of them singletons. The specimen sequenced was peripheral blood. These TCRs come from a woman in her seventies with acute or convalescent COVID-19. The CDR3 runs from the conserved cysteine through the conserved F or W. Fields, in order: J gene, V gene, CDR3 protein.

J gene: TRBJ1-5; V gene: TRBV28; CDR3 protein: CASSFRDPDQPQHF
J gene: TRBJ1-5; V gene: TRBV19; CDR3 protein: CASTADRQGAKNQPQHF
J gene: TRBJ2-7; V gene: TRBV2; CDR3 protein: CASSRYWYEQYF
J gene: TRBJ2-3; V gene: TRBV11-3; CDR3 protein: CASSSAGQNRFDTQYF
J gene: TRBJ1-2; V gene: TRBV18; CDR3 protein: CASSPGVEGANYGYTF
J gene: TRBJ1-1; V gene: TRBV5-1; CDR3 protein: CASMGQMNTEAFF
J gene: TRBJ2-7; V gene: TRBV5-1; CDR3 protein: CASSLAGLAGTPSYEQYF
J gene: TRBJ2-7; V gene: TRBV5-1; CDR3 protein: CASSYRQGPYEQYF
J gene: TRBJ1-2; V gene: TRBV5-1; CDR3 protein: CASSFNRGDYGYTF
J gene: TRBJ2-7; V gene: TRBV5-1; CDR3 protein: CASSLGSSHFEQYF
J gene: TRBJ2-3; V gene: TRBV18; CDR3 protein: CASSPASGGSSSTDTQYF
J gene: TRBJ2-7; V gene: TRBV2; CDR3 protein: CASSSQGTGNYEQYF
J gene: TRBJ1-1; V gene: TRBV2; CDR3 protein: CASSFDRAPLNTEAFF
J gene: TRBJ1-4; V gene: TRBV2; CDR3 protein: CASIRGEQWDEKLFF
J gene: TRBJ2-1; V gene: TRBV19; CDR3 protein: CASSPPGQGTYEQFF
J gene: TRBJ2-5; V gene: TRBV15; CDR3 protein: CATSRGSELAGGETQYF
J gene: TRBJ1-3; V gene: TRBV18; CDR3 protein: CASSPRQAYSGNTIYF
J gene: TRBJ1-4; V gene: TRBV6-5; CDR3 protein: CASKQGYANEKLFF
J gene: TRBJ2-5; V gene: TRBV6-1; CDR3 protein: CASSGPAVGQGFTQYF
J gene: TRBJ1-2; V gene: TRBV25-1; CDR3 protein: CASSEKGRYGYTF
J gene: TRBJ1-2; V gene: TRBV3-1/TRBV3-2; CDR3 protein: CASSQGGQGANYGYTF
J gene: TRBJ1-1; V gene: TRBV7-9; CDR3 protein: CASSLAQQGGKTEAFF
J gene: TRBJ2-7; V gene: TRBV5-1; CDR3 protein: CASTPGQGASYYEQYF
J gene: TRBJ1-2; V gene: TRBV12-3/TRBV12-4; CDR3 protein: CASSRRVTDGYTF
J gene: TRBJ2-1; V gene: TRBV19; CDR3 protein: CASSSTTIPLSYNEQFF
J gene: TRBJ1-1; V gene: TRBV7-8; CDR3 protein: CASSRQGVTEAFF
J gene: TRBJ2-7; V gene: TRBV11-3; CDR3 protein: CASSFSATDGNEQYF
J gene: TRBJ1-4; V gene: TRBV5-1; CDR3 protein: CASSEDRLNEKLFF
J gene: TRBJ2-7; V gene: TRBV28; CDR3 protein: CASSSPTGQTSGGRSYEQYF
J gene: TRBJ2-1; V gene: TRBV11-3; CDR3 protein: CASSKEGLSYNEQFF
J gene: TRBJ2-4; V gene: TRBV18; CDR3 protein: CASSPGAKNIQYF
J gene: TRBJ2-3; V gene: TRBV3-1/TRBV3-2; CDR3 protein: CASSQPGQGVKDTQYF
J gene: TRBJ1-5; V gene: TRBV2; CDR3 protein: CASTERRVGRPQHF
J gene: TRBJ2-7; V gene: TRBV19; CDR3 protein: CASSTVPSRYEQYF
J gene: TRBJ1-4; V gene: TRBV19; CDR3 protein: CASSSRLVGEKLFF
J gene: TRBJ1-1; V gene: TRBV2; CDR3 protein: CASSRDSTNTEAFF
J gene: TRBJ1-1; V gene: TRBV27; CDR3 protein: CAPTGGGMTEAFF
J gene: TRBJ2-7; V gene: TRBV6-6; CDR3 protein: CASQPTLTASYEQYF
J gene: TRBJ1-1; V gene: TRBV6-5; CDR3 protein: CASSSRQASNTEAFF
J gene: TRBJ2-2; V gene: TRBV2; CDR3 protein: CASRVTRAGELFF
J gene: TRBJ2-3; V gene: TRBV7-9; CDR3 protein: CASSPLGQGTLTQYF
J gene: TRBJ2-7; V gene: TRBV5-1; CDR3 protein: CASSLRTGSTYEQYF
J gene: TRBJ2-1; V gene: TRBV3-1/TRBV3-2; CDR3 protein: CASSRWGGYNEQFF
J gene: TRBJ2-1; V gene: TRBV24-1; CDR3 protein: CATSDPGLANEQFF
J gene: TRBJ1-5; V gene: TRBV6-6; CDR3 protein: CASSFGGGQPQHF
J gene: TRBJ1-2; V gene: TRBV7-9; CDR3 protein: CASSLTTGVDGYTF
J gene: TRBJ1-5; V gene: TRBV6-5; CDR3 protein: CASRPGQVPNQPQHF
J gene: TRBJ2-2; V gene: TRBV5-4; CDR3 protein: CASSLWLGAGTGGGTGELFF
J gene: TRBJ2-2; V gene: TRBV11-3; CDR3 protein: CASSLETGVGNTGELFF
J gene: TRBJ2-2; V gene: TRBV12-3/TRBV12-4; CDR3 protein: CASTVSGELFF
J gene: TRBJ2-2; V gene: TRBV6-5; CDR3 protein: CASSSNWGGGELFF
J gene: TRBJ2-7; V gene: TRBV5-1; CDR3 protein: CASSFQGLYEQYF
J gene: TRBJ1-5; V gene: TRBV2; CDR3 protein: CASTGQGFSNQPQHF
J gene: TRBJ1-1; V gene: TRBV19; CDR3 protein: CAANRRGNTEAFF